A selection of T cell receptor beta chains follows, all from one sample in a study of identical twins. From the 5' RACE reads, TCRdb called clonotypes with MiXCR, one entry per CDR3 protein. The profile shows around 280,000 distinct CDR3 sequences, roughly 8.6% of them singletons. Another study also made use of these data, one on yellow fever vaccine responses in identical twins.

The sequenced sample was memory (CD45RO+) T cells sorted from blood. Receptor source: a woman aged 18-29 years in good health. The conserved cysteine and the conserved F or W are not part of the CDR3 here. A D gene is named only where the DNA matches it firmly.

v_gene	d_gene	j_gene	CDR3aa
TRBV7-3	TRBD2	TRBJ2-3	ASSSQTSGTSGMTDTQY
TRBV3-1	TRBD1	TRBJ1-1	ASSPGTGEPFSTEAF
TRBV5-1	NA	TRBJ1-6	ASSFGEYNSPLH
TRBV5-1	NA	TRBJ1-2	ASQTDNYGYT
TRBV5-6	TRBD2	TRBJ2-1	ASSFLGGRGAYNEQF
TRBV10-3	TRBD2	TRBJ2-2	AIGAAGSTGELF
TRBV7-6	NA	TRBJ2-1	ASSGRMQEQF
TRBV27	NA	TRBJ2-5	ASSLWVSGRETQY
TRBV24-1	NA	TRBJ2-1	ATSAQGSYNEQF
TRBV6-1	TRBD1	TRBJ1-5	ASRRQGTNQPQH
TRBV20-1	NA	TRBJ2-5	SARGPTVETQY
TRBV6-5	NA	TRBJ2-5	ASSYEGRGHQETQY
TRBV19	NA	TRBJ1-1	ATSAGGNTEAF
TRBV5-5	TRBD1	TRBJ2-7	ASSLWDRGYEQY
TRBV11-2	NA	TRBJ2-1	ASSLRGGGNNEQF
TRBV19	NA	TRBJ2-7	ASSPGLPPYEQY
TRBV18	NA	TRBJ1-1	ASSLPPRAPVTEAF
TRBV11-2	NA	TRBJ2-5	ASSLNFETQY
TRBV6-1	NA	TRBJ1-3	ASRPRTARSGNTIY
TRBV7-9	NA	TRBJ1-1	ASSLGQVSFTEAF
TRBV5-1	TRBD2	TRBJ2-1	ASHPGTSSYNEQF
TRBV7-3	NA	TRBJ2-3	ASSRGSGTDTQY
TRBV9	NA	TRBJ1-2	ASSPQPGPYGYT
TRBV3-1	NA	TRBJ2-6	ASSQTTGSGANVLT
TRBV9	NA	TRBJ1-2	ASSVANLNIEGYGYT
TRBV27	TRBD1	TRBJ2-7	ASSPQGVLSSYEQY